This T cell receptor (beta chain) was found in a study of molecular identifiers for immune sequencing clone quantification. It was with previously described methods and listed TCR primers that bulk TCR libraries were made. TCRdb itself ran the PCR reads through MiXCR, one entry per CDR3 protein. This table holds about 640,000 distinct CDR3 sequences, roughly 21% found once. Concerning this clonotype: As yet, its antigen is unknown.

The germline V gene has CDR1 SGHDN and CDR2 FVKESK. Trimming shortened V by 8 bases and J by 2 bases, and 22 bases separated the two germline ends. The CDR3 is 17 amino acids. The study, taken as a whole, reports: Under 1% of molecules in naive cells, but over 97% of effector molecules, belonged to clones above 20 RNA copies. In cases of identical TCR molecules sharing a barcode, highly expanded clone sizes could be underestimated.

The V call is TRBV14, the J call TRBJ2-1, with D maybe TRBD2 (6 bases). The sample was naive CD8+ T cells from blood, with Jurkat cell RNA spiked in. Subset noted: FACS-sorted CD8+CD4-CCR7+CD45RA+ naive T cells. This receptor was taken from a human donor in good health. Some libraries in this study had Jurkat cell RNA spiked in. This chain's CDR3 is CASGLFRGGATYNEQFF. CDR3 sequence (DNA): TGTGCCAGCGGCCTCTTCAGAGGCGGGGCCACCTACAATGAGCAGTTCTTC.